These T cell receptor beta chains were read from a single sample in a study of identical twins. TCRdb fed the 5' RACE reads into MiXCR, producing one record per CDR3 protein. The sample shows about 660,000 distinct CDR3 sequences, 8.5% to 9% of them seen only once. These sequences were also reported in another study, on yellow fever vaccine responses in identical twins.

The sequenced sample was PBMCs. These receptors all come from a woman under 30 in good health. Each CDR3 is given with its conserved first and last residue. Fields, in order: V gene, J gene, clone size, D gene, CDR3 DNA, CDR3 protein. D genes are given only for firm matches. Expanded clones are given a class, and other clones once, few, many or no size at all.

V gene: TRBV10-3
J gene: TRBJ2-7
clone size: -
D gene: -
CDR3 DNA: TGTGCCATCAGTGACCGGGACCCCTACGAGCAGTACTTC
CDR3 protein: CAISDRDPYEQYF

V gene: TRBV5-1
J gene: TRBJ2-1
clone size: many
D gene: -
CDR3 DNA: TGCGCCAGCAGCCCCCCGAGGGGCGATCTCAATGAGCAGTTCTTC
CDR3 protein: CASSPPRGDLNEQFF

V gene: TRBV6-1
J gene: TRBJ2-7
clone size: many
D gene: -
CDR3 DNA: TGTGCCACATTGGCCCGGGACCGATCCTACGAGCAGTACTTC
CDR3 protein: CATLARDRSYEQYF

V gene: TRBV4-3
J gene: TRBJ2-7
clone size: many
D gene: TRBD1
CDR3 DNA: TGTGCCAGCAGCCAGGACAGGGGCTCCTACGAGCAGTACTTC
CDR3 protein: CASSQDRGSYEQYF

V gene: TRBV24-1
J gene: TRBJ2-3
clone size: -
D gene: TRBD1
CDR3 DNA: TGTGCCACCAGCAGGGACAGGGGGTACACAGATACGCAGTATTTT
CDR3 protein: CATSRDRGYTDTQYF

V gene: TRBV11-2
J gene: TRBJ2-3
clone size: -
D gene: TRBD2
CDR3 DNA: TGTGCCAGCAAGCGGGGGGGCACAGATACGCAGTATTTT
CDR3 protein: CASKRGGTDTQYF

V gene: TRBV9
J gene: TRBJ2-7
clone size: many
D gene: -
CDR3 DNA: TGTGCCAGCAGCGTAGCTACGCTAGCACCCTCATACGAGCAGTACTTC
CDR3 protein: CASSVATLAPSYEQYF

V gene: TRBV20-1
J gene: TRBJ2-3
clone size: few
D gene: -
CDR3 DNA: TGCAGTGCTAGAGGGCTCGTTATCACAGATACGCAGTATTTT
CDR3 protein: CSARGLVITDTQYF

V gene: TRBV6-1
J gene: TRBJ1-2
clone size: -
D gene: TRBD1
CDR3 DNA: TGTGCCAGCAGTGCCGGGACAGGGGTCCGTTACACCTTC
CDR3 protein: CASSAGTGVRYTF

V gene: TRBV7-9
J gene: TRBJ2-3
clone size: few
D gene: -
CDR3 DNA: TGTGCCAGCAGCTCACTTAGCTTGTCAAGCACAGATACGCAGTATTTT
CDR3 protein: CASSSLSLSSTDTQYF

V gene: TRBV28
J gene: TRBJ2-7
clone size: -
D gene: -
CDR3 DNA: TGTGCCAGCAGTTTCGGGGCGGGGCAAGCCTCCTACGAGCAGTACTTC
CDR3 protein: CASSFGAGQASYEQYF

V gene: TRBV12-3/TRBV12-4
J gene: TRBJ1-2
clone size: few
D gene: -
CDR3 DNA: TGTGCCAGCAGTCCCTTGGGGGTGAGTGGCTACACCTTC
CDR3 protein: CASSPLGVSGYTF

V gene: TRBV25-1
J gene: TRBJ2-3
clone size: -
D gene: TRBD2
CDR3 DNA: TGTGCCAGCAGTGCCGGACTAGCGGGGGGAGCAGATACGCAGTATTTT
CDR3 protein: CASSAGLAGGADTQYF

V gene: TRBV7-9
J gene: TRBJ2-1
clone size: -
D gene: TRBD1
CDR3 DNA: TGTGCCAGCAGCCTCGGGCCGGGACAGGCCACCTACAATGAGCAGTTCTTC
CDR3 protein: CASSLGPGQATYNEQFF

V gene: TRBV12-3/TRBV12-4
J gene: TRBJ1-2
clone size: -
D gene: TRBD1
CDR3 DNA: TGTGCCAGCAGTTTAATGCCAGGGGGCTATGGCTACACCTTC
CDR3 protein: CASSLMPGGYGYTF

V gene: TRBV14
J gene: TRBJ2-5
clone size: few
D gene: -
CDR3 DNA: TGTGCCAGCAGCCAAAATGAGGGGTACCAAGAGACCCAGTACTTC
CDR3 protein: CASSQNEGYQETQYF

V gene: TRBV6-2/TRBV6-3
J gene: TRBJ2-3
clone size: -
D gene: -
CDR3 DNA: TGTGCCAGCAGTTTTGACCTCCAGCGGAGCACAGATACGCAGTATTTT
CDR3 protein: CASSFDLQRSTDTQYF

V gene: TRBV20-1
J gene: TRBJ2-2
clone size: -
D gene: -
CDR3 DNA: TGCAGTGCTACCAGTCCGGCGAACACCGGGGAGCTGTTTTTT
CDR3 protein: CSATSPANTGELFF

V gene: TRBV5-1
J gene: TRBJ2-3
clone size: many
D gene: -
CDR3 DNA: TGCGCCAGCAGCTTGGCTTTTTCAGGGAACACAGATACGCAGTATTTT
CDR3 protein: CASSLAFSGNTDTQYF

V gene: TRBV12-3/TRBV12-4
J gene: TRBJ1-5
clone size: many
D gene: -
CDR3 DNA: TGTGCCAGCAGTGGCCGGGGAGGGGCCCAGCATTTT
CDR3 protein: CASSGRGGAQHF

V gene: TRBV29-1
J gene: TRBJ2-5
clone size: -
D gene: -
CDR3 DNA: TGCAGCGTTGGGTTAGGTCTTCTAGAGACCCAGTACTTC
CDR3 protein: CSVGLGLLETQYF

V gene: TRBV7-9
J gene: TRBJ2-4
clone size: -
D gene: TRBD1
CDR3 DNA: TGTGCCAGCAGCTTACAGGGGGCCGCCAAAAACATTCAGTACTTC
CDR3 protein: CASSLQGAAKNIQYF

V gene: TRBV29-1
J gene: TRBJ2-5
clone size: -
D gene: -
CDR3 DNA: TGCAGCGTTGAACATCCCGGGGTGGCAGAGACCCAGTACTTC
CDR3 protein: CSVEHPGVAETQYF

V gene: TRBV11-1
J gene: TRBJ2-7
clone size: -
D gene: -
CDR3 DNA: TGTGCCAGCAGCTTTTATCAACAGATGGAGCAGTACTTC
CDR3 protein: CASSFYQQMEQYF

V gene: TRBV10-3
J gene: TRBJ1-3
clone size: many
D gene: TRBD1
CDR3 DNA: TGTGCCATCAGTGAGACCGGGACAGGAGGAAACACCATATATTTT
CDR3 protein: CAISETGTGGNTIYF

V gene: TRBV4-3
J gene: TRBJ2-2
clone size: -
D gene: -
CDR3 DNA: TGCGCCAGCAGCCAAGATCGGCGGGGATCGGGGGAGCTGTTTTTT
CDR3 protein: CASSQDRRGSGELFF

V gene: TRBV11-3
J gene: TRBJ2-3
clone size: few
D gene: TRBD2
CDR3 DNA: TGTGCCACCAACAACACCCCCGGAAGCGGGGGCACAGATACGCAGTATTTT
CDR3 protein: CATNNTPGSGGTDTQYF

V gene: TRBV11-3
J gene: TRBJ2-3
clone size: -
D gene: -
CDR3 DNA: TGTGCCAGCAGCACCCGGCGGACAGATACGCAGTATTTT
CDR3 protein: CASSTRRTDTQYF

V gene: TRBV6-1
J gene: TRBJ2-3
clone size: few
D gene: TRBD2
CDR3 DNA: TGTGCCAGCAGTGAAGCGATCCTCGGGGGGGCAGATACGCAGTATTTT
CDR3 protein: CASSEAILGGADTQYF

V gene: TRBV5-1
J gene: TRBJ2-3
clone size: many
D gene: TRBD2
CDR3 DNA: TGCGCCAGCAGCTTGGTTAGCGGGAGGGCCCCGGCGGATACGCAGTATTTT
CDR3 protein: CASSLVSGRAPADTQYF

V gene: TRBV28
J gene: TRBJ2-5
clone size: -
D gene: -
CDR3 DNA: TGTGCCAGCAGTACGCCCGCTGAGACCCAGTACTTC
CDR3 protein: CASSTPAETQYF

V gene: TRBV4-1
J gene: TRBJ2-1
clone size: -
D gene: TRBD2
CDR3 DNA: TGCGCCAGCAGCCTGCAGTCCCGGGAGGGTCCCTTCAATGAGCAGTTCTTC
CDR3 protein: CASSLQSREGPFNEQFF

V gene: TRBV5-1
J gene: TRBJ2-1
clone size: few
D gene: TRBD2
CDR3 DNA: TGCGCCAGCAGCTTGGCCAGTAGCGGGGGTTACAATGAGCAGTTCTTC
CDR3 protein: CASSLASSGGYNEQFF

V gene: TRBV5-4
J gene: TRBJ2-1
clone size: many
D gene: TRBD2
CDR3 DNA: TGTGCCAGCAGCCCATTGACTAGCGGGATAGGCGAGCAGTTCTTC
CDR3 protein: CASSPLTSGIGEQFF

V gene: TRBV6-4
J gene: TRBJ2-1
clone size: few
D gene: TRBD2
CDR3 DNA: TGTGCCAGCAGTGCTTCCCCGACTAGCGGAGGGGTCAATGAGCAGTTCTTC
CDR3 protein: CASSASPTSGGVNEQFF

V gene: TRBV4-1
J gene: TRBJ2-3
clone size: few
D gene: TRBD2
CDR3 DNA: TGCGCCAGCAGCCAAGTAGGGAGGGCCCTCACAGATACGCAGTATTTT
CDR3 protein: CASSQVGRALTDTQYF

V gene: TRBV6-1
J gene: TRBJ1-2
clone size: -
D gene: -
CDR3 DNA: TGTGCCAGCAGTGAAGAGGGGACCTATGGCTACACCTTC
CDR3 protein: CASSEEGTYGYTF

V gene: TRBV7-9
J gene: TRBJ2-3
clone size: many
D gene: -
CDR3 DNA: TGTGCCAGCACCAAAGTGGGCCTAACCCAACAAGATACGCAGTATTTT
CDR3 protein: CASTKVGLTQQDTQYF

V gene: TRBV24-1
J gene: TRBJ2-1
clone size: many
D gene: TRBD1
CDR3 DNA: TGTGCCACCAGTGATCGCTCAACAGGGGTCGATGAGCAGTTCTTC
CDR3 protein: CATSDRSTGVDEQFF

V gene: TRBV6-1
J gene: TRBJ2-5
clone size: -
D gene: TRBD1
CDR3 DNA: TGTGCCAGCAGGCCCCCGGGACAGCTGTACCAAGAGACCCAGTACTTC
CDR3 protein: CASRPPGQLYQETQYF

V gene: TRBV6-2/TRBV6-3
J gene: TRBJ2-1
clone size: -
D gene: TRBD2
CDR3 DNA: TGTGCCAGCAGTTCCACACTCGGACTAGCATTCTACAATGAGCAGTTCTTC
CDR3 protein: CASSSTLGLAFYNEQFF

V gene: TRBV20-1
J gene: TRBJ1-5
clone size: -
D gene: -
CDR3 DNA: TGCAGTGCTAGAGCTCGGGGGCGAGGAGATCAGCCCCAGCATTTT
CDR3 protein: CSARARGRGDQPQHF

V gene: TRBV6-6
J gene: TRBJ2-1
clone size: many
D gene: -
CDR3 DNA: TGTGCCAGCAGTTACGGGAAGGGCAATGAGCAGTTCTTC
CDR3 protein: CASSYGKGNEQFF

V gene: TRBV7-2
J gene: TRBJ2-7
clone size: few
D gene: -
CDR3 DNA: TGTGCCAGCAGCCCGGACAGCGAATCCTTCTACGAGCAGTACTTC
CDR3 protein: CASSPDSESFYEQYF

V gene: TRBV18
J gene: TRBJ2-3
clone size: few
D gene: TRBD2
CDR3 DNA: TGTGCCAGCTCAACACGCATCGGACTAGTTGACGATACGCAGTATTTT
CDR3 protein: CASSTRIGLVDDTQYF

V gene: TRBV5-1
J gene: TRBJ2-5
clone size: -
D gene: TRBD2
CDR3 DNA: TGCGCCAGCAGCGCAAGACTAGCTGGGGAGACCCAGTACTTC
CDR3 protein: CASSARLAGETQYF

V gene: TRBV20-1
J gene: TRBJ1-3
clone size: -
D gene: -
CDR3 DNA: TGCAGTGCTAGAAGGGGGGCAGAGAATGGAAACACCATATATTTT
CDR3 protein: CSARRGAENGNTIYF

V gene: TRBV3-1
J gene: TRBJ1-1
clone size: few
D gene: -
CDR3 DNA: TGTGCCAGCAGCCAAGTGGGGCTCGGGAGTGAAGCTTTCTTT
CDR3 protein: CASSQVGLGSEAFF

V gene: TRBV5-1
J gene: TRBJ2-5
clone size: few
D gene: -
CDR3 DNA: TGCGCCAGCAGCTCCTACAAAACGGAAGAGACCCAGTACTTC
CDR3 protein: CASSSYKTEETQYF

V gene: TRBV7-6
J gene: TRBJ2-7
clone size: few
D gene: -
CDR3 DNA: TGTGCCAGCAGCTTAGCCCCCTGGCAGGGTGAAGGAGACGAGCAGTACTTC
CDR3 protein: CASSLAPWQGEGDEQYF

V gene: TRBV10-3
J gene: TRBJ2-2
clone size: -
D gene: -
CDR3 DNA: TGTGCCATCACAGATAAAAGCCGAGCGGGCACCGGGGAGCTGTTTTTT
CDR3 protein: CAITDKSRAGTGELFF

V gene: TRBV7-7
J gene: TRBJ2-2
clone size: few
D gene: -
CDR3 DNA: TGTGCTAGCAGCCCTAATGTGGGTGGCGGGGAGCTGTTTTTT
CDR3 protein: CASSPNVGGGELFF

V gene: TRBV6-5
J gene: TRBJ2-5
clone size: few
D gene: -
CDR3 DNA: TGTGCCAGCAGTTACTTGAGGGACCCTACGGGAGAGACCCAGTACTTC
CDR3 protein: CASSYLRDPTGETQYF

V gene: TRBV28
J gene: TRBJ1-1
clone size: -
D gene: TRBD1
CDR3 DNA: TGTGCCAGCAGTTTACGGAGGGACAGGGCGACGTGGGACACTGAAGCTTTCTTT
CDR3 protein: CASSLRRDRATWDTEAFF

V gene: TRBV10-3
J gene: TRBJ1-1
clone size: -
D gene: -
CDR3 DNA: TGTGCCATCAGTGGTCAACCGGGACAATCAACGGACACTGAAGCTTTCTTT
CDR3 protein: CAISGQPGQSTDTEAFF

V gene: TRBV7-9
J gene: TRBJ1-1
clone size: -
D gene: -
CDR3 DNA: TGTGCCAGCAGCGATGGTCGGGAACCGAACACTGAAGCTTTCTTT
CDR3 protein: CASSDGREPNTEAFF

V gene: TRBV29-1
J gene: TRBJ2-7
clone size: few
D gene: TRBD1
CDR3 DNA: TGCAGCGTGGCCGGGACAGGGGTCTGGGAGCAGTACTTC
CDR3 protein: CSVAGTGVWEQYF

V gene: TRBV7-2
J gene: TRBJ1-5
clone size: many
D gene: -
CDR3 DNA: TGTGCCAGCAGCTTAGTGACACTTAATCAGCCCCAGCATTTT
CDR3 protein: CASSLVTLNQPQHF

V gene: TRBV19
J gene: TRBJ1-1
clone size: few
D gene: -
CDR3 DNA: TGTGCCAGTACCCCTCCTATGAACACTGAAGCTTTCTTT
CDR3 protein: CASTPPMNTEAFF